This T cell receptor beta chain originates from a study of cytotoxic CD8 clonotypes in ibrutinib-treated CLL. This clone was counted once. No antigen is known for it. Study-level points and caveats: Clonality rose at ibrutinib response, held steady in sustained remission, and fell toward baseline at progression.

The germline gives CDR1 SGHRS, CDR2 YFSETQ. Deletions cut 1 base from V and 6 bases from J, with 13 bases between. This CDR3 is 14 amino acids long. Libraries were prepared by immunoSEQ multiplex PCR; TCRdb keeps only in-frame clonotypes and omits some of them. This table holds more than 300,000 clones, just under 80% found once. This chain uses TRBV5-1 with TRBJ1-1; possibly TRBD1 for D (6 bases). The TCR sequence derives from a human donor with chronic lymphocytic leukemia. Sample: PBMCs, taken before ibrutinib treatment. The DNA of the CDR3 is TGCGCCAGCAGCTTGTTCGGGGGCGAAGCTGAAGCTTTCTTT. Encoded protein: CASSLFGGEAEAFF.